This T cell receptor beta chain was identified in a study of shared clonotypes between healthy human individuals. About the study: Every donor yielded three CD4 naive, three CD4 memory, two CD8 naive and one CD8 memory plate. Study-level findings and limits: With few donors, the genetic and exposure-history diversity represented was limited.

Donors, healthy HIV-negative adults, lacked recent acute infections or vaccinations. The assay was immunoSEQ multiplex PCR, and TCRdb's table has in-frame clones only and misses some. The data contain roughly 700,000 clones, around two thirds of them seen just once; the ten biggest clones take up 1.5% to 2%. This clone was detected once. The antigen is undetermined. Germline-derived CDR1 and CDR2 are LNHDA and SQIVND (reference sequence). Trimming removed 8 bases from V and 6 bases from J; junction bases left unmatched: 11. The CDR3 has 14 amino acids. The rearrangement links TRBV19 to TRBJ2-3, with TRBD1 matching 7 bases. This sequence was found in a woman aged 30 to 39 in good health. The sample taken for sequencing was memory CD4+ T cells sorted from blood. The sample's subset: CD45RA-negative fraction. Here the CDR3 reads CASGGRQGVDTQYF. The CDR3 bases are TGTGCCAGTGGCGGTCGTCAGGGGGTGGATACGCAGTATTTT.